This T cell receptor (beta chain) was obtained from a study of identical twins. Findings and caveats of the study: Models underestimated out-of-frame TCR alpha sharing in monozygotic twins. Cord blood's abundant beta clonotypes had fewer insertions, unlike memory repertoires. Within beta out-of-frame sequences, the excess sharing observed between twins was weaker.

cDNA molecules carried unique molecular identifiers, and template switching added a universal primer site. TCRdb processed the 5' RACE reads anew with MiXCR; each CDR3 protein has one entry. Here the sample spans 200,000 or so distinct CDR3 sequences, about 7.5% being singletons. This clonotype was seen a few times. What it recognizes is unknown. Trimming pared 1 base from V and 0 bases from J, leaving 13 bases between. Germline CDR1 is LGHNA and CDR2 is YSLEER. CDR3 size: 17 residues. Another study also made use of these data, one on yellow fever vaccine responses in identical twins.

Sequenced input: memory (CD45RO+) T cells sorted from blood. This receptor was identified in a woman aged 18-35 years in good health. J is TRBJ2-1 and V is TRBV4-3; maybe TRBD2 (5 bases). CDR3 nucleotides: TGCGCCAGCAGCCAAGTTGGGCGGGTTAGCTCCTACAATGAGCAGTTCTTC. Translation gives CASSQVGRVSSYNEQFF.